This TCR beta chain was sequenced during a study of blood T cells in healthy people across ages. Study results and caveats: Naive CD4+ cell counts and diversity both ran higher in long-lived than in aged donors. Per million T cells, TCR beta diversity dropped roughly linearly as age increased.

Per-sample PBMC isolation yielded at least 7 million cells. Trimming cost V 1 base and J 0 bases, with 12 bases left between them. CDR1 is MNHEY, CDR2 SMNVEV, per germline (reference sequence). The CDR3 sequence is 16 residues long. A second about 6 to 12 cycle PCR used barcoded and J-beta primers. TCRdb recomputed calls from the 5' RACE reads with MiXCR, one row per CDR3 protein. The repertoire holds 1.4 million or so distinct CDR3 sequences, roughly 43% seen once, with approximately 4% in the top ten. To note about this clonotype: Its antigen is unknown.

Sequencing was performed on blood. The clonotype originates from a woman between 18 and 30 years old in good health. The V and J genes are TRBV27 and TRBJ1-2; maybe TRBD1 (5 bases). The DNA of the CDR3 is TGTGCCAGCAGTTTATGGGGGACCGACGCTAACTATGGCTACACCTTC. This encodes CASSLWGTDANYGYTF.